What follows are 2 T cell receptor beta chains derived from one specimen sequenced in a study of cytomegalovirus exposure and HLA in healthy donors. Researchers ran the PCR with 60 Vbeta and 13 Jbeta primers. Libraries were prepared by immunoSEQ multiplex PCR; TCRdb keeps only in-frame clonotypes and omits some of them. In the table there are 150,000 to 200,000 clones, approximately 65% of which are singletons. Sequenced sample: PBMCs. All receptors come from a man in his forties in good health and CMV-seronegative.

This chain links TRBV19 with TRBJ1-2; D is perhaps TRBD1 (6 bases). The CDR3 length is 14 residues. Deletions cut 3 bases from V and 6 bases from J, with 14 bases between. The V gene's germline CDR1 is LNHDA and CDR2 SQIVND (reference sequence). CDR3 nucleotide sequence: TGTGCCAGTAGTATTGGGGGCGGAGTTGATGGCTACACCTTC. As protein: CASSIGGGVDGYTF. Full variable domain (rest looked up from reference TRBV19 and TRBJ1-2): DGGITQSPKYLFRKEGQNVTLSCEQNLNHDAMYWYRQDPGQGLRLIYYSQIVNDFQKGDIAEGYSVSREKKESFPLTVTSAQKNPTAFYLCASSIGGGVDGYTFGSGTRLTVV.

The rearrangement links TRBV10-3 to TRBJ1-2; 7 bases map to TRBD1. The CDR3 covers 16 residues. Germline CDR1 is ENHRY and CDR2 is SYGVKD. V gave up 5 bases and J gave up 8 bases; unmatched junction bases: 17. In DNA form, the CDR3 reads TGTGCCATCAGTATACAGACAGGGCCGGCAGGAGGGGGCTACACCTTC. It specifies CAISIQTGPAGGGYTF.